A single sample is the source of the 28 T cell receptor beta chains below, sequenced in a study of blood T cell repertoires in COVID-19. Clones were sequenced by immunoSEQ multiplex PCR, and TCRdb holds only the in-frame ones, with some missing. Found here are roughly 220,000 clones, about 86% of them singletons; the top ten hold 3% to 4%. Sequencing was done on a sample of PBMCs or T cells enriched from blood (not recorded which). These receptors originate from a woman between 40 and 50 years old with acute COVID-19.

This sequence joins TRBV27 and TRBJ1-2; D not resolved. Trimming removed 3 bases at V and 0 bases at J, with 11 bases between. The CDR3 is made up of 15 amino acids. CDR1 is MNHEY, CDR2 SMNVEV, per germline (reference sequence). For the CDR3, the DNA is TGTGCCAGCAGTTTTATTGGCGGGACTAACTATGGCTACACCTTC. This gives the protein CASSFIGGTNYGYTF.

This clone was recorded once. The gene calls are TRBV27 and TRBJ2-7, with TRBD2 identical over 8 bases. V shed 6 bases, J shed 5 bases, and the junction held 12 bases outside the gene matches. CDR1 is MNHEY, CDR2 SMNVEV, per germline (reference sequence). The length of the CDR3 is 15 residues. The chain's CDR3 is CASRIDREGFNEQYF. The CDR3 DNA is TGTGCCAGCAGAATTGACCGGGAGGGCTTCAACGAGCAGTACTTC.

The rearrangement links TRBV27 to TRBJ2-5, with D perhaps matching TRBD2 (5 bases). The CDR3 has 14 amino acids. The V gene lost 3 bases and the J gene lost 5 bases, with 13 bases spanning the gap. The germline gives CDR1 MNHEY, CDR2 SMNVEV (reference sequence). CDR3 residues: CASSLSGSGETQYF. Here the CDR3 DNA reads TGTGCCAGCAGTTTGTCGGGGTCGGGGGAGACCCAGTACTTC.

The CDR3 spells CASSPPARAEQFF. The DNA for the CDR3 is TGTGCCAGCAGTCCCCCTGCGAGGGCCGAGCAGTTCTTC. This chain uses TRBV6-5 with TRBJ2-1, with a possible D match to TRBD2 (5 bases). Germline CDR1 is MNHEY and CDR2 is SVGAGI. V gave up 5 bases and J gave up 10 bases, with 15 bases separating them. This CDR3 is 13 amino acids long.

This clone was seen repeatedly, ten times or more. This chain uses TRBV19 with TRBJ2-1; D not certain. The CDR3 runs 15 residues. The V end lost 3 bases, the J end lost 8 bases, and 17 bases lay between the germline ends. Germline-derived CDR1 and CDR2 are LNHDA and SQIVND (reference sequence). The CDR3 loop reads CASSIGLTVFDEQFF. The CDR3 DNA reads TGTGCCAGTAGTATTGGGCTTACAGTTTTCGATGAGCAGTTCTTC.

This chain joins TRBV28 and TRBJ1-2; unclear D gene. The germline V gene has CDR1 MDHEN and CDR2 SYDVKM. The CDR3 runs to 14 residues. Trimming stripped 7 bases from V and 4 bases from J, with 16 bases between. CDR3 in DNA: TGTGCCAGCAATAATCCGGACTTCAGCTATGGCTACACCTTC. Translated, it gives CASNNPDFSYGYTF.

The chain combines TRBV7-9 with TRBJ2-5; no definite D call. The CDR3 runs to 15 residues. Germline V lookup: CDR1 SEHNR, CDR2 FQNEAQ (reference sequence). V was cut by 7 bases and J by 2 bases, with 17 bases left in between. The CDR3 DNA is TGTGCCAGCAATGCACAAGAGGCGGTTCAAGAGACCCAGTACTTC. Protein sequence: CASNAQEAVQETQYF.

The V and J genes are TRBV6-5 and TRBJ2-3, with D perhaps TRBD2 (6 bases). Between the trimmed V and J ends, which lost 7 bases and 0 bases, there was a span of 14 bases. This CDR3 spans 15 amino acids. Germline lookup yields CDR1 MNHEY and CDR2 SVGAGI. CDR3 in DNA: TGTGCCAGCACCGGAACGGGACTCAGCACAGATACGCAGTATTTT. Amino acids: CASTGTGLSTDTQYF.

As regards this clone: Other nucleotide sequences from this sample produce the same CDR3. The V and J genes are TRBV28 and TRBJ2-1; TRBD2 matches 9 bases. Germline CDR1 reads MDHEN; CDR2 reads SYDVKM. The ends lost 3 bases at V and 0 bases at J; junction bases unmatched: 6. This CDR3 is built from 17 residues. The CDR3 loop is CASSLRREGLSYNEQFF. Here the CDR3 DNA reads TGTGCCAGCAGTTTGAGGCGGGAGGGCCTCTCCTACAATGAGCAGTTCTTC.

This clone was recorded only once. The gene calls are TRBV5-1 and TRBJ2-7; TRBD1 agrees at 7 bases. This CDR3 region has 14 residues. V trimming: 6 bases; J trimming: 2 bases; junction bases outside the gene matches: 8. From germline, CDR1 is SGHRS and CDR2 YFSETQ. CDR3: CASKPRDSTYEQYF. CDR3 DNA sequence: TGCGCCAGCAAACCCCGGGACAGTACCTACGAGCAGTACTTC. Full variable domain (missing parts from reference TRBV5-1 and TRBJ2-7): KAGVTQTPRYLIKTRGQQVTLSCSPISGHRSVSWYQQTPGQGLQFLFEYFSETQRNKGNFPGRFSGRQFSNSRSEMNVSTLELGDSALYLCASKPRDSTYEQYFGPGTRLTVT.

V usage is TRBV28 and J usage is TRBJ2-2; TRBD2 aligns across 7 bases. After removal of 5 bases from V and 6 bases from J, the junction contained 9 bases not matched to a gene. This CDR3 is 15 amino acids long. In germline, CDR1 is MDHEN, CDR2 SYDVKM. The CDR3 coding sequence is TGTGCCAGCAGTCTCGGGACTACCAATTCCGGGGAGCTGTTTTTT. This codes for CASSLGTTNSGELFF.

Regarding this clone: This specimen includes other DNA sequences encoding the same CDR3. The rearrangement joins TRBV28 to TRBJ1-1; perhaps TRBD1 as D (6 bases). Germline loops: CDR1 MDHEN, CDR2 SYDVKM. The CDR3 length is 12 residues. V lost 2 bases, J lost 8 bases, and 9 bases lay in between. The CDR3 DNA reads TGTGCCAGCAGTTTAAGTACAGGGGAAGCTTTCTTT. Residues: CASSLSTGEAFF.

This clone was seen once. The CDR3 sequence is CASRRQGSYEQYF. The CDR3 DNA follows: TGTGCCAGCAGAAGACAGGGGTCCTACGAGCAGTACTTC. The chain uses TRBV12-3 or TRBV12-4 and TRBJ2-7, with 8 nucleotides matching TRBD1. The ends lost 6 bases at V and 1 base at J; junction bases unmatched: 2. This CDR3 is built from 13 residues.

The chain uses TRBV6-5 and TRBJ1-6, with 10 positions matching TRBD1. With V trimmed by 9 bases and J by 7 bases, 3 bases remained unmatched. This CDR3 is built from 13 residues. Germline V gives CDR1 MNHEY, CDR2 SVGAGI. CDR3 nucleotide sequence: TGTGCCAGTAGGACAGGGGGGAATTCACCCCTCCACTTT. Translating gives CASRTGGNSPLHF.

Here the CDR3 reads CASSQRTGFYGYTF. In DNA, the CDR3 is TGCGCCAGCAGCCAACGAACAGGGTTCTATGGCTACACCTTC. This rearrangement joins TRBV4-1 to TRBJ1-2, with a tentative D call TRBD1 (6 bases). With 2 bases removed from V and 4 bases from J, the gap between germline ends came to 11 bases. The CDR3 is 14 residues long. The germline V gene has CDR1 MGHRA and CDR2 YSYEKL.

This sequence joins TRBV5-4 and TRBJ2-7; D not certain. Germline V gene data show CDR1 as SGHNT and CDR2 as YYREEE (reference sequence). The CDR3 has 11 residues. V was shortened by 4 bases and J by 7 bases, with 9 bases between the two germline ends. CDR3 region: CASSNTEEQYF. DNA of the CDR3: TGTGCCAGCAGCAATACTGAGGAGCAGTACTTC.

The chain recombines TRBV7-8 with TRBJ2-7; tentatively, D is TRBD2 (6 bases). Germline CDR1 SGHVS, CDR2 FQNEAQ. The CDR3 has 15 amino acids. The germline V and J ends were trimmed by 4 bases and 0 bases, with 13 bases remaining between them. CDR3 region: CASSSVREFSYEQYF. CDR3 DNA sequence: TGTGCCAGCAGCTCGGTCCGGGAGTTCTCCTACGAGCAGTACTTC.

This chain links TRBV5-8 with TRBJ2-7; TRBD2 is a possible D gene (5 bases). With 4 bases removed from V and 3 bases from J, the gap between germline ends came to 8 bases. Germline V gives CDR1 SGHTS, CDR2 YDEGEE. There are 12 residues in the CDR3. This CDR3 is CASSIGNYEQYF. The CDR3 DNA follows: TGTGCCAGCAGCATCGGGAACTACGAGCAGTACTTC.

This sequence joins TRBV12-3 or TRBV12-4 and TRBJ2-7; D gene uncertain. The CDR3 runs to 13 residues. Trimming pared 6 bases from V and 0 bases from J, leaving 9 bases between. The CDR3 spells CASRLGSSYEQYF. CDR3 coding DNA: TGTGCCAGCAGGCTGGGCAGCTCCTACGAGCAGTACTTC.

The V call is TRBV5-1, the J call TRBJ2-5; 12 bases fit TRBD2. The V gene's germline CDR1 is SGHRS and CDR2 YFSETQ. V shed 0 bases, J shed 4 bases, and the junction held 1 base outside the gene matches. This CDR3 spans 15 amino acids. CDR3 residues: CASSLGLAGAETQYF. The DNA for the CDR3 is TGCGCCAGCAGCTTGGGACTAGCGGGAGCAGAGACCCAGTACTTC.

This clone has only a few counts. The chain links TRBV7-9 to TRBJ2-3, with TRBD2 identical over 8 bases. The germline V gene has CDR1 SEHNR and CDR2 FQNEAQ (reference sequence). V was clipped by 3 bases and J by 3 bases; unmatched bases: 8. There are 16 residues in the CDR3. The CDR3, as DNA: TGTGCCAGCAGCTTCAGGGGACTAGGGTCGACAGATACGCAGTATTTT. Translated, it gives CASSFRGLGSTDTQYF.

CDR3 DNA: TGTGCCAGCAGTCAGGGTGTTAGAGCAGAAGCTTTCTTT. Its protein is CASSQGVRAEAFF. V usage is TRBV7-3 and J usage is TRBJ1-1, with D maybe TRBD1 (5 bases). Germline values: CDR1 SGHTA, CDR2 FQGTGA. Trimming took 6 bases from V and 8 from J, leaving 16 bases between them. The CDR3 extends over 13 amino acids.

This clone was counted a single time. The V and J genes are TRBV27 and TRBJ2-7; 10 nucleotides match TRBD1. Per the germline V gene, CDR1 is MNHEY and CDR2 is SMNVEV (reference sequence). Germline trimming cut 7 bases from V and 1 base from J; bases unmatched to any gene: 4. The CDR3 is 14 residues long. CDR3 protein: CASNAGQGSYEQYF. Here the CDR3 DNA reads TGTGCCAGCAACGCGGGACAGGGGTCCTACGAGCAGTACTTC.

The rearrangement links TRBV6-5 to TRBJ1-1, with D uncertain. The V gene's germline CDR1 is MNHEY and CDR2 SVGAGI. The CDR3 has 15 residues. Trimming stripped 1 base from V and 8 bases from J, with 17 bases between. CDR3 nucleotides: TGTGCCAGCAGTTACTTGGGCTCGGGAGAGATGGAAGCTTTCTTT. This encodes CASSYLGSGEMEAFF.

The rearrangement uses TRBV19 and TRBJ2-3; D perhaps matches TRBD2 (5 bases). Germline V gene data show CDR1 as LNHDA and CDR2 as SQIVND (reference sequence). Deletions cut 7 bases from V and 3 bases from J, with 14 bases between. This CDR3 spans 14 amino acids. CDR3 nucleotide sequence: TGTGCCAGTAACCCTAGCTCGAGGACAGATACGCAGTATTTT. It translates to CASNPSSRTDTQYF.

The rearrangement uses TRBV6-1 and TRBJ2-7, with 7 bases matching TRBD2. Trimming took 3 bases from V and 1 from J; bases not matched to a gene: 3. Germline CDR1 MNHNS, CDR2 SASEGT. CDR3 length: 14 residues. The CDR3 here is CASSERLASYEQYF. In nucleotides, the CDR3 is TGTGCCAGCAGTGAGAGACTAGCTTCCTACGAGCAGTACTTC.

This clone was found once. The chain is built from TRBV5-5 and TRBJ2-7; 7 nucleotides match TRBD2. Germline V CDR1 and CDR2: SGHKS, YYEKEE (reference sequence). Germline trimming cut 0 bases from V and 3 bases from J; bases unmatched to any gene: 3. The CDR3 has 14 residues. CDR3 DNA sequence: TGTGCCAGCAGCTTGGGCCTAGCGGTCTACGAGCAGTACTTC. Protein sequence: CASSLGLAVYEQYF.

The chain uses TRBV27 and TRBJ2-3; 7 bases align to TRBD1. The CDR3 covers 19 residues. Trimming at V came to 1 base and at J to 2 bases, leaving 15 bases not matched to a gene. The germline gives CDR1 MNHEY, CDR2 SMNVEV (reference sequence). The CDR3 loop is CASSLLAVRQGWDTDTQYF. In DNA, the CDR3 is TGTGCCAGCAGTTTATTGGCGGTCCGACAGGGTTGGGACACAGATACGCAGTATTTT.